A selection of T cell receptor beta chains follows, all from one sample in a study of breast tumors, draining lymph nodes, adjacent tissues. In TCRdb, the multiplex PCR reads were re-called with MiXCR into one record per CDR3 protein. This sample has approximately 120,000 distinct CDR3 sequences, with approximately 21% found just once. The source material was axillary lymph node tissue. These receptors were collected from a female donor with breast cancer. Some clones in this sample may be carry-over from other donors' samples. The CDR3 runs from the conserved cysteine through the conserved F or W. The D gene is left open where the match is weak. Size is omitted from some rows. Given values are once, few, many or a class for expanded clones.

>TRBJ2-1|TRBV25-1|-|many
CASSGLRDSYNEQFF
TGTGCCAGCAGTGGACTCCGGGACTCCTACAATGAGCAGTTCTTC
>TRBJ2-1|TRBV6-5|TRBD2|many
CASSYSGSSYNEQFF
TGTGCCAGCAGTTACAGCGGGAGCTCCTACAATGAGCAGTTCTTC
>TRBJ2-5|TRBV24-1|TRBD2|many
CATSDPRTSGRAQETQYF
TGTGCCACCAGTGATCCGCGGACTAGCGGGAGGGCTCAAGAGACCCAGTACTTC
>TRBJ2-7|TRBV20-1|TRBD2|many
CSAPGLAGDYEQYF
TGCAGTGCCCCAGGGCTAGCGGGGGACTACGAGCAGTACTTC
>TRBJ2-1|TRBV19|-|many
CASSPEGSTYNEQFF
TGTGCCAGTAGTCCAGAAGGCTCAACCTACAATGAGCAGTTCTTC
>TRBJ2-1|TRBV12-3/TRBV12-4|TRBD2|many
CASSLGTSGLYNEQFF
TGTGCCAGCAGTTTAGGGACTAGCGGCCTCTACAATGAGCAGTTCTTC
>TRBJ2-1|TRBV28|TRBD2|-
CASSLMASGRVYNEQFF
TGTGCCAGCAGTTTAATGGCTAGCGGGAGGGTGTACAATGAGCAGTTCTTC
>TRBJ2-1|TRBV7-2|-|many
CASSLLLARSNEQFF
TGTGCCAGCAGCTTACTCCTAGCCCGTTCCAATGAGCAGTTCTTC
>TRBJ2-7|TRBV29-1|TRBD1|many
CSAEGTGVDEQYF
TGCAGCGCTGAGGGGACAGGGGTCGACGAGCAGTACTTC
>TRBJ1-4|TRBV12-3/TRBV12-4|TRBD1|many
CASSRTGGLFF
TGTGCCAGCAGTCGAACAGGGGGCCTGTTTTTT
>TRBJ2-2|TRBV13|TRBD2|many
CASSSSLTSGRETGELFF
TGTGCCAGCAGCTCCTCCTTGACTAGCGGGAGGGAGACCGGGGAGCTGTTTTTT
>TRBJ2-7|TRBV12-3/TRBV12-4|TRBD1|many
CASSLSGTGEQYF
TGTGCCAGCAGTTTATCAGGGACAGGCGAGCAGTACTTC
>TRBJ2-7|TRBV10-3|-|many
CAISESTGEGEQYF
TGTGCCATCAGTGAGTCGACAGGAGAGGGCGAGCAGTACTTC
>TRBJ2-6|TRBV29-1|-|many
CSVEDWAEGGRGAGANVLTF
TGCAGCGTTGAAGATTGGGCCGAAGGGGGGCGGGGAGCAGGGGCCAACGTCCTGACTTTC
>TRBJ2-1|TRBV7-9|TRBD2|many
CASSPGNLAGLNEQFF
TGTGCCAGCAGCCCTGGTAATCTAGCGGGACTTAATGAGCAGTTCTTC
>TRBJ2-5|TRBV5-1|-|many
CASSSIQPGETQYF
TGCGCCAGCAGCTCAATCCAGCCGGGAGAGACCCAGTACTTC
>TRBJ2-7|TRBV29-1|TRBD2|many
CSVALLAGGYEQYF
TGCAGCGTTGCCCTCCTAGCGGGAGGTTACGAGCAGTACTTC